The 9 T cell receptor beta chains listed next were all sequenced from one sample in a study of T cell changes during pregnancy in multiple sclerosis (dated by TCRdb to about 2019). Library construction relied on the immunoSEQ multiplex PCR assay. Entries here come from immuneACCESS through TCRdb and include only in-frame sequences with V and J called. Some clones fail to appear in such tables; in the studies checked, an unresolved V gene covers under half of the shortfall, and the cause of the remainder is unknown. In all, the sample holds around 56,000 clones, and approximately 91% of those were seen once. About 0.4% of the sample is held by the ten biggest clonotypes. Sequencing was performed on CD4+ T cells from peripheral blood mononuclear cells, taken in the third trimester of pregnancy. The source of these receptors is a female donor with multiple sclerosis, enrolled in a pregnancy study.

The chain couples TRBV19 to TRBJ1-5; no clear D gene. V lost 5 bases, J lost 0 bases, and 8 bases lay in between. From germline, CDR1 is LNHDA and CDR2 SQIVND (reference sequence). The CDR3 runs 14 residues. This CDR3 reads CASSPPDSNQPQHF. CDR3 bases: TGTGCCAGTAGTCCCCCAGATAGCAATCAGCCCCAGCATTTT.

The J gene is TRBJ1-5, the V gene TRBV6-5; 8 nucleotides agree with TRBD1. The length of the CDR3 is 16 residues. Germline V gene data show CDR1 as MNHEY and CDR2 as SVGAGI. The V gene end was trimmed by 0 bases and the J gene end by 7 bases; junction bases not matched to a gene: 8. This chain's CDR3 is CASSYSGWGTGQPQHF. DNA of the CDR3: TGTGCCAGCAGTTACTCGGGTTGGGGGACAGGACAGCCCCAGCATTTT.

The chain recombines TRBV19 with TRBJ2-1, with a weak D call TRBD1 (6 bases). From germline, CDR1 is LNHDA and CDR2 SQIVND (reference sequence). The V and J ends lost 7 bases and 6 bases respectively, with 16 bases between them. The CDR3 is made up of 14 amino acids. Written as DNA, the CDR3 is TGTGCCAGTACCAGGACAGAAAACTCCAATGAGCAGTTCTTC. Protein: CASTRTENSNEQFF.

Note on this clone: At the DNA level, this CDR3 is encoded by other sequences in the same sample as well. This chain joins TRBV5-4 and TRBJ1-3; possible D gene TRBD1, 5 bases. The germline gives CDR1 SGHNT, CDR2 YYREEE (reference sequence). The V end was cut by 0 bases, the J end by 2 bases, with 9 bases between. The CDR3 has 15 residues. The DNA for the CDR3 is TGTGCCAGCAGCTTGGCGGGGGAGACTGGAAACACCATATATTTT. It encodes CASSLAGETGNTIYF.

J is TRBJ2-5 and V is TRBV29-1; TRBD2 aligns across 14 bases. From germline, CDR1 is SQVTM and CDR2 ANQGSEA. J gave up 5 bases and V 6 bases, and 5 bases lay outside the gene matches. The CDR3 runs to 14 residues. The CDR3 nucleotides read TGCAGCGTGGGGACTAGCGGGAGTTGGGAGACCCAGTACTTC. Protein: CSVGTSGSWETQYF.

V and J are TRBV2 and TRBJ2-3; D is possibly TRBD1 (6 bases). Trimming shortened V by 6 bases and J by 2 bases, and 18 bases separated the two germline ends. This CDR3 has 16 residues. Germline CDR1 and CDR2: SNHLY and FYNNEI. The CDR3 loop reads CASSPEDSAITDTQYF. CDR3 DNA sequence: TGTGCCAGCAGCCCGGAGGACAGTGCAATCACAGATACGCAGTATTTT.

The chain recombines TRBV7-2 with TRBJ2-5; 8 bases fit TRBD2. From germline, CDR1 is SGHTA and CDR2 FQGNSA. With V trimmed by 5 bases and J by 7 bases, 6 bases remained unmatched. This CDR3 has 13 residues. The CDR3 DNA is TGTGCCAGCAGCCCACTAGCGGTGCTGACCCAGTACTTC. It is translated as CASSPLAVLTQYF. The full variable domain, completed using reference TRBV7-2 and TRBJ2-5, is GAGVSQSPSNKVTEKGKDVELRCDPISGHTALYWYRQSLGQGLEFLIYFQGNSAPDKSGLPSDRFSAERTGGSVSTLTIQRTQQEDSAVYLCASSPLAVLTQYFGPGTRLLVL.

The V and J genes are TRBV7-6 and TRBJ2-3; D possibly corresponds to TRBD2 (5 bases). CDR1 is SGHVS and CDR2 is FNYEAQ in the germline V gene. V lost 1 base and J 3 bases, leaving 8 bases between the germline ends. The CDR3 sequence is 14 residues long. CDR3 protein: CASSLDGVTDTQYF. In DNA, the CDR3 is TGTGCCAGCAGCTTAGACGGGGTGACAGATACGCAGTATTTT.

The gene calls are TRBV18 and TRBJ1-5; 7 bases align to TRBD1. Trimming took 3 bases from V and 4 from J; bases not matched to a gene: 9. Germline V gene lookup returns CDR1 KGHSH and CDR2 LQKENI. This CDR3 contains 16 residues. CDR3 nucleotide sequence: TGTGCCAGCTCACCCCAACCCGGACAGGTGAATCAGCCCCAGCATTTT. Amino acids: CASSPQPGQVNQPQHF.